A single sample gave rise to the 14 T cell receptor beta chains below, sequenced in a study of control samples from healthy donors and cancer patients (TCRdb year 2020). Libraries came from the immunoSEQ multiplex PCR assay. TCRdb holds this immuneACCESS table with in-frame rearrangements only. Some clones are missing; in checked studies, unresolved V genes explain under half, and the rest has no known cause. A total of 100,000 to 150,000 clones appear in this sample, around 92% of them only once. In total, the top ten clones hold about 1.9% of the sample. Source material: blood. The source is a woman between 50 and 59 years old in good health.

The V call is TRBV11-2, the J call TRBJ2-5; no reliable D call. The V end lost 1 base, the J end lost 5 bases, and 5 bases lay between the germline ends. The CDR3 sequence is 12 residues long. Germline CDR1 reads SGHAT; CDR2 reads FQNNGV. The CDR3 DNA reads TGTGCCAGCAGCTTAGCCGGTGAGACCCAGTACTTC. It codes for CASSLAGETQYF.

The CDR3 DNA reads TGTGCCAGCGGTCGGCCTAGCGAGCCAGATACGCAGTATTTT. It codes for CASGRPSEPDTQYF. The chain links TRBV6-6 to TRBJ2-3; D is possibly TRBD2 (6 bases). V was cut by 8 bases and J by 4 bases, with 16 bases left in between. The CDR3 is 14 residues long. CDR1 is MNHNY, CDR2 SVGAGI, per germline (reference sequence).

The chain links TRBV5-6 to TRBJ2-3; 11 bases line up with TRBD2. Germline V gene lookup returns CDR1 SGHDT and CDR2 YYEEEE. The ends lost 2 bases at V and 2 bases at J; junction bases unmatched: 7. This CDR3 has 17 residues. The CDR3 DNA sequence: TGTGCCAGCAGCTTACTATTAGCGGGGGGGTTCACAGATACGCAGTATTTT. Amino acid sequence: CASSLLLAGGFTDTQYF.

V usage is TRBV19 and J usage is TRBJ2-1; 8 positions match TRBD2. The CDR3 contains 18 residues. CDR1 is LNHDA and CDR2 is SQIVND in the germline V gene (reference sequence). The junction had 13 bases not matched to a gene; V was cut back by 1 base and J by 5 bases. Here the CDR3 reads CASSIGLVAGRTHNEQFF. In DNA, the CDR3 is TGTGCCAGTAGTATAGGTCTAGTAGCGGGGCGGACACACAATGAGCAGTTCTTC.

This clone has a single count. V is TRBV27 and J is TRBJ1-4; no clear D. This CDR3 is built from 18 residues. Trimming removed 3 bases from V and 0 bases from J, with 17 bases in between. Germline V gene lookup returns CDR1 MNHEY and CDR2 SMNVEV (reference sequence). Written as DNA, the CDR3 is TGTGCCAGCAGTTTCCCGATGGGCGGGGAGGCAACTAATGAAAAACTGTTTTTT. Its translation: CASSFPMGGEATNEKLFF.

The chain has TRBV6-5 and TRBJ1-6; 7 bases fit TRBD1. Germline V gene data show CDR1 as MNHEY and CDR2 as SVGAGI. CDR3 length: 15 residues. V was pared by 5 bases and J by 9 bases, with 10 bases of the junction left unmatched. CDR3 loop: CASSPTTGQGSPLHF. CDR3 in DNA: TGTGCCAGCAGTCCCACGACAGGGCAAGGTTCACCCCTCCACTTT.

The chain links TRBV19 to TRBJ1-1; TRBD1 matches 7 bases. Trimming took 7 bases from V and 4 from J; bases not matched to a gene: 6. The CDR3 has 13 residues. From germline, CDR1 is LNHDA and CDR2 SQIVND (reference sequence). The CDR3, as DNA: TGTGCCAGTATACAGGGGACACTCACTGAAGCTTTCTTT. This codes for CASIQGTLTEAFF.

The rearrangement links TRBV29-1 to TRBJ1-2; 9 positions match TRBD1. CDR1 and CDR2 (germline): SQVTM, ANQGSEA. The CDR3 totals 13 residues. V was pared by 4 bases and J by 4 bases, with 4 bases of the junction left unmatched. The CDR3 here is CSVARQGVYGYTF. DNA of the CDR3: TGCAGCGTTGCCCGACAGGGGGTCTATGGCTACACCTTC.

In its sample, this clone was seen once. The gene calls are TRBV29-1 and TRBJ2-1; 7 bases are a match to TRBD1. With 5 bases clipped from V and 8 bases from J, the junction kept 6 bases outside the gene matches. This CDR3 is built from 12 residues. Germline values: CDR1 SQVTM, CDR2 ANQGSEA. DNA for the CDR3: TGCAGCGTTAGGACAGGCCCCTATGAGCAGTTCTTC. Translation: CSVRTGPYEQFF.

The chain carries TRBV28 and TRBJ1-3; the D is unclear. This CDR3 is 16 amino acids long. V gave up 4 bases and J gave up 6 bases, with 19 bases separating them. Per the germline V gene, CDR1 is MDHEN and CDR2 is SYDVKM. The CDR3 DNA follows: TGTGCCAGCAGTTCCTCCCCGTTTGCCCGGCTAAACACCATATATTTT. Its protein is CASSSSPFARLNTIYF.

The genes are TRBV30 and TRBJ1-2; D remains unclear. Germline values: CDR1 GTSNPN, CDR2 SVGIG (reference sequence). V was pared by 5 bases and J by 0 bases, with 10 bases between. This CDR3 has 13 amino acids. The CDR3 DNA follows: TGTGCCTGGGCCTGGTCAGCTAACTATGGCTACACCTTC. This encodes CAWAWSANYGYTF.

This clone occurred a few times. This rearrangement joins TRBV10-3 to TRBJ1-4, with 9 bases fitting TRBD1. Germline lookup yields CDR1 ENHRY and CDR2 SYGVKD. V lost 0 bases, J lost 8 bases, and 13 bases stayed unmatched. The CDR3 is 18 residues long. CDR3 nucleotides: TGTGCCATCAGTGAGTCGAGAATTTTGGACAGGGGAGAAGAAAAACTGTTTTTT. Protein sequence: CAISESRILDRGEEKLFF.

This CDR3 is CASSQVEQVNYGYTF. The CDR3 DNA is TGCGCCAGCAGCCAGGTGGAACAGGTTAACTATGGCTACACCTTC. V usage is TRBV4-1 and J usage is TRBJ1-2, with a weak D call TRBD1 (5 bases). Trimming left V 3 bases short and J 1 base short, with 12 bases between. Germline-derived CDR1 and CDR2 are MGHRA and YSYEKL. The CDR3 has 15 residues.

The chain has TRBV5-1 and TRBJ1-1; D gene uncertain. Germline CDR1 reads SGHRS; CDR2 reads YFSETQ. V dropped 4 bases and J dropped 6 bases, with 16 bases sitting between them. CDR3 length: 14 residues. The chain's CDR3 is CASSLQEQRAEAFF. DNA of the CDR3: TGCGCCAGCAGCCTACAAGAACAGAGGGCTGAAGCTTTCTTT. Full variable domain (outside the CDR3, taken from reference TRBV5-1 and TRBJ1-1): KAGVTQTPRYLIKTRGQQVTLSCSPISGHRSVSWYQQTPGQGLQFLFEYFSETQRNKGNFPGRFSGRQFSNSRSEMNVSTLELGDSALYLCASSLQEQRAEAFFGQGTRLTVV.